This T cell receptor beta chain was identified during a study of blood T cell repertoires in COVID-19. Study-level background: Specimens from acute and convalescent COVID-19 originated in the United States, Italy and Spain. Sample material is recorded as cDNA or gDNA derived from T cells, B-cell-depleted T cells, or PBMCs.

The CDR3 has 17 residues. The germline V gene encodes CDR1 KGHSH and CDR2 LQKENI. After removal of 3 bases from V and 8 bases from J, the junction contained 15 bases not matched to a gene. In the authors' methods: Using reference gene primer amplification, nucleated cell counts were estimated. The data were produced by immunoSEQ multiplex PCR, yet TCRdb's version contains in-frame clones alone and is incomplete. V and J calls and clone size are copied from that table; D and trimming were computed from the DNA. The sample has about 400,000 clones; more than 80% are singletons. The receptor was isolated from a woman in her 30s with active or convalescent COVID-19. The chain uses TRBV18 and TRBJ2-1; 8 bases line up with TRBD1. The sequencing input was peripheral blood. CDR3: CASSPKISGGAPHEQFF. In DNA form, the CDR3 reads TGTGCCAGCTCACCTAAAATTTCAGGGGGCGCCCCCCATGAGCAGTTCTTC.